The 24 T cell receptor beta chains below were found in one sample sequenced in a study of T cells in Graves' hyperthyroidism and ophthalmopathy. TCR beta CDR3 sequences were amplified from RNA transcripts. HTBI primers drove first-round RT-PCR of the TCR CDR3. TCRdb reprocessed the multiplex PCR reads via MiXCR and lists one record per CDR3 protein. Here the sample spans 550,000 to 700,000 distinct CDR3 sequences, approximately 15% being singletons. The sample taken for sequencing was blood. The receptors were gathered from a middle-aged woman with Graves' ophthalmopathy.

The table lists this clonotype with many counts. This chain uses TRBV28 with TRBJ1-2, with D possibly TRBD1 on 5 matching bases. The CDR3 extends over 15 amino acids. CDR1 MDHEN and CDR2 SYDVKM come from the germline V gene. The V end lost 4 bases, the J end lost 0 bases, and 12 bases lay between the germline ends. In DNA form, the CDR3 reads TGTGCCAGCAGTTCGATCGGACACGCTAACTATGGCTACACCTTC. This sequence encodes CASSSIGHANYGYTF.

This clonotype was seen a handful of times. The rearrangement uses TRBV11-2 and TRBJ2-7, with D possibly being TRBD2 (6 bases). Germline lookup yields CDR1 SGHAT and CDR2 FQNNGV. This CDR3 spans 14 amino acids. V gave up 3 bases and J gave up 3 bases, with 12 bases separating them. CDR3 bases: TGTGCCAGCAGCTTCGCGGGAACTAACTACGAGCAGTACTTC. Translated, it gives CASSFAGTNYEQYF.

This clonotype was picked up many times. The rearrangement links TRBV24-1 to TRBJ1-5; D is perhaps TRBD1 (5 bases). There are 12 residues in the CDR3. Trimming left V 2 bases short and J 10 bases short, with 8 bases between. The germline V gene has CDR1 KGHDR and CDR2 SFDVKD. The CDR3: CATSDSGGPQHF. The CDR3, as DNA: TGTGCCACCAGTGATTCGGGGGGACCCCAGCATTTT.

This clonotype was seen many times. The chain couples TRBV19 to TRBJ2-7; D gene ambiguous. Trimming left V 3 bases short and J 5 bases short, with 8 bases between. Germline CDR1 and CDR2: LNHDA and SQIVND (reference sequence). The length of the CDR3 is 12 residues. This CDR3 is CASSISQDEQYF. The CDR3 DNA is TGTGCCAGTAGTATTTCTCAGGACGAGCAGTACTTC.

This clonotype showed up many times. Here the CDR3 reads CATSRDSTSEAFF. In DNA, the CDR3 is TGTGCCACCAGCAGAGACAGCACTTCTGAAGCTTTCTTT. The chain couples TRBV15 to TRBJ1-1; D call uncertain. V lost 0 bases to trimming and J lost 6 bases, with 8 bases between them. Germline V CDR1 and CDR2: LNHNV, YYDKDF (reference sequence). CDR3 size: 13 residues.

This clonotype was counted ten times or more. The chain links TRBV20-1 to TRBJ1-1; 7 nucleotides line up with TRBD1. The CDR3 covers 13 residues. Germline CDR1 reads DFQATT; CDR2 reads SNEGSKA (reference sequence). Losses at the gene ends were 6 bases for V and 1 base for J; bases not matched to a gene: 5. CDR3 sequence: CSARTGSNTEAFF. For the CDR3, the DNA is TGCAGTGCCCGGACAGGCTCGAACACTGAAGCTTTCTTT.

This clonotype showed up many times. V and J are TRBV29-1 and TRBJ2-7; 7 bases align to TRBD1. J lost 3 bases, V lost 4 bases, and 3 bases had no gene match. The CDR3 spans 12 residues. Germline CDR1 SQVTM, CDR2 ANQGSEA. The CDR3 loop reads CSVGQGLYEQYF. The CDR3 DNA reads as TGCAGCGTTGGACAGGGTCTCTACGAGCAGTACTTC.

This clonotype showed up just a few times. The chain links TRBV6-2 or TRBV6-3 to TRBJ2-2; D gene ambiguous. Germline lookup yields CDR1 MNHEY and CDR2 SVGEGT. The CDR3 loop spans 13 amino acids. Trimming pared 10 bases from V and 4 bases from J, leaving 13 bases between. The CDR3 loop is CATREASTGELFF. The CDR3 DNA is TGTGCCACCCGAGAGGCGAGCACCGGGGAGCTGTTTTTT.

This clonotype was detected many times. The rearrangement joins TRBV20-1 to TRBJ2-7; D perhaps matches TRBD2 (5 bases). Germline CDR1 DFQATT, CDR2 SNEGSKA (reference sequence). There are 13 residues in the CDR3. V dropped 5 bases and J dropped 3 bases, with 14 bases sitting between them. Written as DNA, the CDR3 is TGCAGTGCTTCGGTTGGGAGCTTCTACGAGCAGTACTTC. As protein: CSASVGSFYEQYF.

This clonotype occurred many times. The chain links TRBV7-2 to TRBJ2-7, with 7 bases that match TRBD2. Germline trimming cut 4 bases from V and 2 bases from J; bases unmatched to any gene: 5. The CDR3 length is 14 residues. Germline CDR1 reads SGHTA; CDR2 reads FQGNSA. CDR3 protein: CASSYSGTTYEQYF. The CDR3 DNA sequence: TGTGCCAGCAGCTACTCTGGGACTACCTACGAGCAGTACTTC.

The rearrangement links TRBV28 to TRBJ2-5; 9 bases line up with TRBD2. V was clipped by 11 bases and J by 5 bases; unmatched bases: 12. The V gene's germline CDR1 is MDHEN and CDR2 SYDVKM. This CDR3 is built from 14 residues. CDR3 in DNA: TGTGCCGGCTCTGGTAGCGGGAGTTGGGAGACCCAGTACTTC. This gives the protein CAGSGSGSWETQYF.

At least ten counts were recorded for this clonotype. CDR3 in amino acids: CASSPPGTHEQYF. The CDR3 coding sequence is TGTGCCAGCAGCCCCCCCGGGACCCACGAGCAGTACTTC. The genes are TRBV7-2 and TRBJ2-7, with D tentatively TRBD1 or TRBD2 (5 bases each). V lost 5 bases to trimming and J lost 5 bases, with 13 bases between them. Per the germline V gene, CDR1 is SGHTA and CDR2 is FQGNSA. The CDR3 spans 13 residues.

This clonotype was recorded a few times. This chain uses TRBV5-1 with TRBJ1-5, with TRBD1 matching 9 bases. The V gene end was trimmed by 4 bases and the J gene end by 6 bases; junction bases not matched to a gene: 5. CDR3 size: 14 residues. Germline CDR1 and CDR2: SGHRS and YFSETQ. The CDR3 DNA reads as TGCGCCAGCAGCCGCCCGGACAGGGGTCAGCCCCAGCATTTT. This sequence encodes CASSRPDRGQPQHF.

At least ten counts were recorded for this clonotype. The chain carries TRBV30 and TRBJ2-2; perhaps D is TRBD1 or TRBD2 (5 bases each). CDR1 and CDR2 from the germline V gene are GTSNPN and SVGIG (reference sequence). V lost 8 bases to trimming and J lost 0 bases, with 7 bases between them. The CDR3 runs 12 residues. CDR3 coding DNA: TGTGCCAGGGGACCGAACACCGGGGAGCTGTTTTTT. This sequence encodes CARGPNTGELFF. Full variable domain (remainder filled in from reference TRBV30 and TRBJ2-2): SQTIHQWPATLVQPVGSPLSLECTVEGTSNPNLYWYRQAAGRGLQLLFYSVGIGQISSEVPQNLSASRPQDRQFILSSKKLLLSDSGFYLCARGPNTGELFFGEGSRLTVL.

The chain links TRBV28 to TRBJ2-2; D ambiguous. V lost 7 bases, J lost 5 bases, and 14 bases lay in between. The CDR3 covers 14 residues. The germline gives CDR1 MDHEN, CDR2 SYDVKM. CDR3 DNA sequence: TGTGCCAGCACCCCGGGTGCCTTTACCGGGGAGCTGTTTTTT. Translation: CASTPGAFTGELFF. Looking up the rest from reference TRBV28 and TRBJ2-2 gives the full variable domain: DVKVTQSSRYLVKRTGEKVFLECVQDMDHENMFWYRQDPGLGLRLIYFSYDVKMKEKGDIPEGYSVSREKKERFSLILESASTNQTSMYLCASTPGAFTGELFFGEGSRLTVL.

The chain is built from TRBV12-3 or TRBV12-4 and TRBJ2-1; no clear D. Between the trimmed V and J ends, which lost 2 bases and 4 bases, there was a span of 12 bases. CDR3 length equals 15 residues. The CDR3 spells CASSLSWAAYNEQFF. CDR3 coding DNA: TGTGCCAGCAGTTTATCATGGGCAGCTTACAATGAGCAGTTCTTC.

V and J are TRBV19 and TRBJ2-7, with D perhaps TRBD2 (5 bases). Germline loops: CDR1 LNHDA, CDR2 SQIVND (reference sequence). V was pared by 9 bases and J by 0 bases, with 12 bases between. The CDR3 has 13 residues. The DNA for the CDR3 is TGTGCCAGAAGAGGGCACCTCTCCTACGAGCAGTACTTC. Its translation is CARRGHLSYEQYF.

This clonotype was seen ten or more times. The chain recombines TRBV30 with TRBJ1-5; no firm D call. This CDR3 contains 13 residues. V was trimmed by 2 bases and J by 4 bases, leaving 9 bases between them. Germline CDR1 and CDR2: GTSNPN and SVGIG (reference sequence). As DNA, the CDR3 is TGTGCCTGGAGTTTCACGGAGAATCAGCCCCAGCATTTT. It codes for CAWSFTENQPQHF.

This clonotype was seen repeatedly, ten times or more. The chain carries TRBV6-1 and TRBJ2-7; possible D gene TRBD2, 5 bases. Germline CDR1 is MNHNS and CDR2 is SASEGT. V gave up 2 bases and J gave up 4 bases, with 15 bases separating them. The CDR3 sequence is 15 residues long. The CDR3 DNA is TGTGCCAGCAGTGAATTCTATGGGAGTAAGTACGAGCAGTACTTC. Translation gives CASSEFYGSKYEQYF.

This clonotype was counted ten times or more. The chain recombines TRBV7-2 with TRBJ1-2; TRBD1 agrees at 7 bases. The germline V gene encodes CDR1 SGHTA and CDR2 FQGNSA. The CDR3 has 15 amino acids. V lost 1 base to trimming and J lost 5 bases; unmatched junction nucleotides: 7. In nucleotides, the CDR3 is TGTGCCAGCAGCTTAGTACCGGACAGGTTATATGGCTACACCTTC. Translated: CASSLVPDRLYGYTF. The full variable domain, completed using reference TRBV7-2 and TRBJ1-2, is GAGVSQSPSNKVTEKGKDVELRCDPISGHTALYWYRQSLGQGLEFLIYFQGNSAPDKSGLPSDRFSAERTGGSVSTLTIQRTQQEDSAVYLCASSLVPDRLYGYTFGSGTRLTVV.

This clonotype was seen repeatedly, ten times or more. The chain combines TRBV28 with TRBJ1-5; no clear D gene. Germline V gene lookup returns CDR1 MDHEN and CDR2 SYDVKM. V was pared by 3 bases and J by 3 bases, with 15 bases between. The CDR3 runs to 16 residues. DNA of the CDR3: TGTGCCAGCAGTTTTAGTGCCAGAAATTACAATCAGCCCCAGCATTTT. It translates to CASSFSARNYNQPQHF.

In its sample, this clonotype was seen once. The chain uses TRBV5-1 and TRBJ2-5; 8 bases agree with TRBD1. V gave up 4 bases and J gave up 6 bases; unmatched junction bases: 14. Germline loops: CDR1 SGHRS, CDR2 YFSETQ. The CDR3 length is 16 residues. This CDR3 is CASSPAPDQGAKTQYF. Written as DNA, the CDR3 is TGCGCCAGCAGCCCCGCTCCGGATCAGGGGGCGAAGACCCAGTACTTC. Supplemented by reference TRBV5-1 and TRBJ2-5, the full variable domain reads KAGVTQTPRYLIKTRGQQVTLSCSPISGHRSVSWYQQTPGQGLQFLFEYFSETQRNKGNFPGRFSGRQFSNSRSEMNVSTLELGDSALYLCASSPAPDQGAKTQYFGPGTRLLVL.

This clonotype was seen many times. The chain combines TRBV25-1 with TRBJ2-7, with D tentatively TRBD2 (6 bases). The CDR3 consists of 13 residues. Germline CDR1 and CDR2: MGHDK and SYGVNS. Trimming cost V 3 bases and J 3 bases, with 9 bases left between them. CDR3 protein: CASSEEGDYEQYF. The CDR3 nucleotides read TGTGCCAGCAGTGAGGAGGGAGACTACGAGCAGTACTTC.

There are many counts of this clonotype. The chain recombines TRBV10-1 with TRBJ2-7; the D is unclear. V lost 6 bases and J 7 bases, leaving 13 bases between the germline ends. CDR1 is WNHNN, CDR2 SYGVQD, per germline (reference sequence). The CDR3 length is 12 residues. CDR3 DNA sequence: TGCGCCAGCAGCCCGCCCCTGGGGGAGCAGTACTTC. Residues: CASSPPLGEQYF.